This section outlines one TCR beta chain sequence together with its context. Germline CDR1 LNHDA, CDR2 SQIVND (reference sequence). The CDR3 totals 11 residues. V was cut by 6 bases and J by 7 bases, with 9 bases left in between. Per the study methods: Using reference gene primer amplification, nucleated cell counts were estimated. TCRdb's copy holds only in-frame clones and misses some; the assay was immunoSEQ multiplex PCR. The V and J calls and the clone size are those of that table, but D and trimming were determined from the DNA. Among about 200,000 clones listed, approximately 83% were seen once. The sample belongs to a study of blood T cell repertoires in COVID-19.

The sample was PBMCs or T cells enriched from blood (not recorded which). J is TRBJ1-1 and V is TRBV19; D is uncertain. This TCR was sampled from a woman aged 40-49 years with acute COVID-19. CDR3 DNA: TGTGCCAGTAGCAATGAGATTGAAGCTTTCTTT. Residues: CASSNEIEAFF.